The 26 T cell receptor beta chains below come from one sample, sequenced in a study of beta chain features in type 1 diabetes. General study results and limits: Patients with Type 1 diabetes showed moderately but significantly shorter TCRB CDR3s in all four CD4+ subsets.

Expressed TCRB transcripts got sequenced, as all isolated RNA was reverse transcribed. TCRdb's copy holds only in-frame clones and misses some; the assay was immunoSEQ multiplex PCR. The sample shows around 140,000 clones, around 10% of them seen only once. These receptors' antigens are unknown. Sequencing was done on a sample of central memory CD4+ T cells from blood. The receptors shown here come from a man younger than 45 with type 1 diabetes.

The chain couples TRBV5-1 to TRBJ2-3, with D possibly being TRBD2 (5 bases). CDR1 is SGHRS, CDR2 YFSETQ, per germline. V was clipped by 4 bases and J by 4 bases, with 16 bases between them. This CDR3 is built from 15 residues. This CDR3 is CASSPGPTEADTQYF. CDR3 DNA sequence: TGCGCCAGCAGCCCCGGGCCCACGGAGGCAGATACGCAGTATTTT.

This clone was seen more than once but under ten times. V is TRBV6-6 and J is TRBJ2-7, with a tentative D call TRBD2 (5 bases). V was cut by 6 bases and J by 1 base, with 16 bases left in between. Germline V CDR1 and CDR2: MNHNY, SVGAGI (reference sequence). This CDR3 spans 15 amino acids. For the CDR3, the DNA is TGTGCCAGCAGCCGAACAAATCGGGAATCCTACGAGCAGTACTTC. The encoded protein is CASSRTNRESYEQYF.

This chain joins TRBV7-2 and TRBJ1-6; D perhaps matches TRBD1 (5 bases). The germline CDR1 and CDR2 sequences are SGHTA and FQGNSA. V was cut by 1 base and J by 10 bases, with 8 bases left in between. The CDR3 spans 13 residues. The CDR3 is CASSLEGRSPLHF. CDR3 DNA sequence: TGTGCCAGCAGCTTAGAGGGGCGATCACCCCTCCACTTT.

The chain combines TRBV5-1 with TRBJ1-1; D is unresolved. Looked up from germline, CDR1 is SGHRS and CDR2 is YFSETQ. The CDR3 totals 13 residues. V was clipped by 4 bases and J by 1 base, with 8 bases between them. CDR3 protein: CASSPPWNTEAFF. The CDR3 nucleotides are TGCGCCAGCAGCCCCCCGTGGAACACTGAAGCTTTCTTT.

Only a few counts were recorded for this clone. The V gene is TRBV7-2, the J gene TRBJ2-3; perhaps TRBD2 as D (5 bases). CDR1 is SGHTA, CDR2 FQGNSA, per germline. The CDR3 runs to 14 residues. The V gene lost 6 bases and the J gene lost 1 base, with 11 bases spanning the gap. This CDR3 is CASSVSGRTDTQYF. The CDR3, as DNA: TGTGCCAGCAGTGTAAGCGGCCGCACAGATACGCAGTATTTT. The whole variable domain, filled in from reference TRBV7-2 and TRBJ2-3, reads GAGVSQSPSNKVTEKGKDVELRCDPISGHTALYWYRQSLGQGLEFLIYFQGNSAPDKSGLPSDRFSAERTGGSVSTLTIQRTQQEDSAVYLCASSVSGRTDTQYFGPGTRLTVL.

This clone was seen more than once but under ten times. This chain's CDR3 is CASSTGLAESTDTQYF. DNA for the CDR3: TGCGCCAGCAGCACCGGACTAGCGGAAAGCACAGATACGCAGTATTTT. The rearrangement uses TRBV5-1 and TRBJ2-3; 10 nucleotides align to TRBD2. In germline, CDR1 is SGHRS, CDR2 YFSETQ. The CDR3 loop spans 16 amino acids. With V trimmed by 4 bases and J by 0 bases, 5 bases remained unmatched.

This clone came up a few times. The rearrangement joins TRBV29-1 to TRBJ1-1; 8 bases map to TRBD1. CDR1 SQVTM and CDR2 ANQGSEA come from the germline V gene. V was pared by 5 bases and J by 3 bases, with 11 bases of the junction left unmatched. This CDR3 comprises 15 residues. The CDR3 region has the DNA TGCAGCGTTCGCGACAGGGGACTTAGAGACACTGAAGCTTTCTTT. It codes for CSVRDRGLRDTEAFF.

The chain combines TRBV7-3 with TRBJ2-1; D possibly corresponds to TRBD1 (5 bases). V was trimmed by 5 bases and J by 16 bases, leaving 18 bases between them. From germline, CDR1 is SGHTA and CDR2 FQGTGA. CDR3 size: 12 residues. CDR3 in DNA: TGTGCCAGCAGCCCCGCAGGGCCCCTACGCTTCTTC. Its translation: CASSPAGPLRFF.

This clone has a handful of counts. The chain carries TRBV18 and TRBJ2-3; D is unclear. The CDR3 runs to 15 residues. V lost 1 base and J lost 3, with 11 bases in between. Per germline, CDR1 KGHSH and CDR2 LQKENI. CDR3 sequence (DNA): TGTGCCAGCTCACCACAGGATCAGCGTACAGATACGCAGTATTTT. Its protein is CASSPQDQRTDTQYF.

On this clone itself: Other DNA sequences in the sample encode the same CDR3. The chain employs TRBV6-6 and TRBJ1-1; TRBD1 matches 8 bases. CDR3 length equals 14 residues. V was clipped by 6 bases and J by 2 bases; unmatched bases: 5. CDR1 and CDR2 (germline): MNHNY, SVGAGI (reference sequence). The CDR3 nucleotides are TGTGCCAGCAGACCGGGACAGGCTAACACTGAAGCTTTCTTT. Amino acids: CASRPGQANTEAFF.

This clone was picked up a small number of times. This rearrangement joins TRBV25-1 to TRBJ2-7, with 8 nucleotides matching TRBD1. The CDR3 totals 13 residues. The V segment lost 4 bases and the J segment 3 bases; nucleotides outside the gene matches: 2. Germline V CDR1 and CDR2: MGHDK, SYGVNS. The CDR3 nucleotides read TGTGCCAGCAGTGGACAGGGGCTCTACGAGCAGTACTTC. Translated, it gives CASSGQGLYEQYF.

DNA for the CDR3: TGCGCCAGCAGCCAAGGGACAGCCTCTGGAAACACCATATATTTT. It encodes CASSQGTASGNTIYF. This chain connects TRBV4-1 to TRBJ1-3; a weak D match, TRBD1 (6 bases). This CDR3 comprises 15 residues. Trimming removed 1 base from V and 0 bases from J, with 7 bases in between. Per germline, CDR1 MGHRA and CDR2 YSYEKL.

This clone was observed a handful of times. V is TRBV2 and J is TRBJ2-3, with a possible D match to TRBD2 (5 bases). The CDR3 length is 13 residues. V lost 11 bases to trimming and J lost 3 bases, with 15 bases between them. CDR1 SNHLY and CDR2 FYNNEI come from the germline V gene. The CDR3: CASREGPTDTQYF. In nucleotides, the CDR3 is TGTGCCTCTCGAGAGGGCCCAACAGATACGCAGTATTTT.

V and J are TRBV5-1 and TRBJ1-2; 7 bases line up with TRBD1. The CDR3 sequence is 17 residues long. J gave up 2 bases and V 0 bases, and 10 bases lay outside the gene matches. From germline, CDR1 is SGHRS and CDR2 YFSETQ. The CDR3 region has the DNA TGCGCCAGCAGCTTGGCCCCGCAACAGGGGCCGAACTATGGCTACACCTTC. Its protein product is CASSLAPQQGPNYGYTF.

The rearrangement links TRBV7-2 to TRBJ1-1, with TRBD1 matching 7 bases. J lost 1 base, V lost 5 bases, and 1 base had no gene match. Germline-derived CDR1 and CDR2 are SGHTA and FQGNSA. This CDR3 spans 13 amino acids. DNA of the CDR3: TGTGCCAGCAGCCGACAGGGGAACACTGAAGCTTTCTTT. This encodes CASSRQGNTEAFF.

This rearrangement joins TRBV27 to TRBJ1-1, with 9 bases fitting TRBD1. The V and J ends lost 10 bases and 6 bases, in that order; junction bases with no gene match: 12. Germline V CDR1 and CDR2: MNHEY, SMNVEV (reference sequence). This CDR3 is 14 amino acids long. The CDR3 loop reads CATGQGRNPSEAFF. In DNA, the CDR3 is TGTGCCACAGGACAGGGGAGGAATCCCTCTGAAGCTTTCTTT.

V usage is TRBV5-1 and J usage is TRBJ2-2; 9 bases match TRBD1. The V gene's germline CDR1 is SGHRS and CDR2 YFSETQ. Trimming cost V 3 bases and J 6 bases; bases outside gene matches: 6. The CDR3 has 15 amino acids. The CDR3 reads CASSSGQGMAGELFF. CDR3 DNA: TGCGCCAGCAGCTCAGGACAGGGGATGGCCGGGGAGCTGTTTTTT. Supplemented by reference TRBV5-1 and TRBJ2-2, the full variable domain reads KAGVTQTPRYLIKTRGQQVTLSCSPISGHRSVSWYQQTPGQGLQFLFEYFSETQRNKGNFPGRFSGRQFSNSRSEMNVSTLELGDSALYLCASSSGQGMAGELFFGEGSRLTVL.

This clone was seen a handful of times. CDR3 DNA: TGCGCCAGCAGCTTGTTCTCTAGGACTGAAGCTTTCTTT. Encoded protein: CASSLFSRTEAFF. This sequence joins TRBV5-1 and TRBJ1-1, with D uncertain. The CDR3 is 13 residues long. Germline V CDR1 and CDR2: SGHRS, YFSETQ. The ends were cut back, 1 base at V and 5 bases at J, with 9 bases in the middle.

The CDR3 here is CSVTINRVGTEAFF. The CDR3 DNA sequence: TGCAGCGTTACTATAAACAGGGTTGGCACTGAAGCTTTCTTT. The chain joins TRBV29-1 to TRBJ1-1; tentatively, D is TRBD1 (6 bases). Germline V CDR1 and CDR2: SQVTM, ANQGSEA. The V and J ends lost 5 bases and 4 bases respectively, with 17 bases between them. The CDR3 is made up of 14 amino acids.

V and J are TRBV7-2 and TRBJ2-3; 13 bases fit TRBD2. The CDR3 has 19 amino acids. From germline, CDR1 is SGHTA and CDR2 FQGNSA. The J segment lost 8 bases and the V segment lost 0 bases, leaving 14 bases of the junction unmatched. DNA of the CDR3: TGTGCCAGCAGCTTAGCGGGGACTAGCGGGGTATCATCCCAGGGTACGCAGTATTTT. Its protein product is CASSLAGTSGVSSQGTQYF.

This chain uses TRBV30 with TRBJ1-3; weak D call: TRBD1 (5 bases). This CDR3 has 14 residues. Germline CDR1 and CDR2: GTSNPN and SVGIG (reference sequence). The V gene lost 4 bases and the J gene lost 1 base, with 11 bases spanning the gap. CDR3 sequence (DNA): TGTGCCTGGAACGGCAGGGAATCTGGAAACACCATATATTTT. It is translated as CAWNGRESGNTIYF. The full variable domain, with the rest looked up from reference TRBV30 and TRBJ1-3, is SQTIHQWPATLVQPVGSPLSLECTVEGTSNPNLYWYRQAAGRGLQLLFYSVGIGQISSEVPQNLSASRPQDRQFILSSKKLLLSDSGFYLCAWNGRESGNTIYFGEGSWLTVV.

The V call is TRBV11-2, the J call TRBJ2-3, with 14 bases lining up with TRBD2. Germline CDR1 is SGHAT and CDR2 is FQNNGV. V gave up 3 bases and J gave up 6 bases; unmatched junction bases: 5. The CDR3 sequence is 16 residues long. As DNA, the CDR3 is TGTGCCAGCAGCTTCGGACTAGCGGGGGGCGTGGATACGCAGTATTTT. Amino acids: CASSFGLAGGVDTQYF.

This chain uses TRBV4-2 with TRBJ2-5; 7 bases are shared with TRBD2. V lost 1 base to trimming and J lost 0 bases; unmatched junction nucleotides: 5. Germline V gives CDR1 LGHNA, CDR2 YNFKEQ. CDR3 size: 16 residues. CDR3 loop: CASSQGSGGYQETQYF. The CDR3, as DNA: TGTGCCAGCAGCCAAGGGTCCGGGGGGTACCAAGAGACCCAGTACTTC.

V gene TRBV19 combines with J gene TRBJ2-1; 15 bases align to TRBD2. The trim removed 4 bases at V and 9 bases at J, leaving 4 bases unmatched. CDR1 and CDR2 (germline): LNHDA, SQIVND (reference sequence). The CDR3 is 15 residues long. Written as DNA, the CDR3 is TGTGCCAGTAGTACGGGACTAGCGGGGGGAAGTGAGCAGTTCTTC. Translation: CASSTGLAGGSEQFF.

This clone was picked up many times. The rearrangement joins TRBV7-6 to TRBJ2-2; TRBD1 aligns across 8 bases. Germline V gene data show CDR1 as SGHVS and CDR2 as FNYEAQ. V shed 4 bases and J 4 bases; nucleotides not matched to a gene: 5. There are 15 residues in the CDR3. The DNA of the CDR3 is TGTGCCAGCAGCTCCCAGGGGGCGATCACCGGGGAGCTGTTTTTT. Translation gives CASSSQGAITGELFF.

This chain joins TRBV5-1 and TRBJ1-1; D is perhaps TRBD1 (5 bases). The CDR3 runs to 15 residues. Trimming pared 3 bases from V and 1 base from J, leaving 13 bases between. Germline lookup yields CDR1 SGHRS and CDR2 YFSETQ. CDR3 nucleotide sequence: TGCGCCAGCAGCTGGGGGGGGTCTAGGAACACTGAAGCTTTCTTT. Translating gives CASSWGGSRNTEAFF.